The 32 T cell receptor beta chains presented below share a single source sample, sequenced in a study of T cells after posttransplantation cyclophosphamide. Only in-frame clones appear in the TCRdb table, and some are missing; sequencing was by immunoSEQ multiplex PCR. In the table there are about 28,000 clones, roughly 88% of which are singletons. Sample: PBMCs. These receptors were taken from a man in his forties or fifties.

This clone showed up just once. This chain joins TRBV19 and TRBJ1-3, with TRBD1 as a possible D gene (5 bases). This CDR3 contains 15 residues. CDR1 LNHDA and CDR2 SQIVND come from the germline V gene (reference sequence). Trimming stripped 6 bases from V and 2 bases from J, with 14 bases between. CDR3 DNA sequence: TGTGCCAGTAGGCCCCCCGGGGGACCTGGAAACACCATATATTTT. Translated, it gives CASRPPGGPGNTIYF.

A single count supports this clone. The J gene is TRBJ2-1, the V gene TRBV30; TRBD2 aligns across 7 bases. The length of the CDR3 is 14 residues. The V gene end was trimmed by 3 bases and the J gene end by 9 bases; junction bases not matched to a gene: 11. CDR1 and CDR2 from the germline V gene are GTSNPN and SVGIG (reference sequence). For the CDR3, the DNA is TGTGCCTGGAGAAGGGGACTACTCAATTTTGAGCAGTTCTTC. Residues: CAWRRGLLNFEQFF.

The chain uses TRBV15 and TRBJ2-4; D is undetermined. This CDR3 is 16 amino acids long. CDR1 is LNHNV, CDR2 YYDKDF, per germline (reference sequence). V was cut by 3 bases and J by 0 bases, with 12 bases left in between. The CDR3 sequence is CATSRNEMLAKNIQYF. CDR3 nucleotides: TGTGCCACCAGCAGGAATGAGATGCTAGCCAAAAACATTCAGTACTTC.

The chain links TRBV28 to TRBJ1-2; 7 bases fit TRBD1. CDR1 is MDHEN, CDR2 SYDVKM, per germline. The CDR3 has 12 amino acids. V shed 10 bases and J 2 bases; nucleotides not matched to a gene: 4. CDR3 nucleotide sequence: TGTGCCACACAGGGGTTCAACTATGGCTACACCTTC. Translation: CATQGFNYGYTF.

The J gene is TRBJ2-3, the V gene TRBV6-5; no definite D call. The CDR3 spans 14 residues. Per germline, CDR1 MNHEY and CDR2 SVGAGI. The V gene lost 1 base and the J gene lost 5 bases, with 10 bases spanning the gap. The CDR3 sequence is CASSYLPSGDTQYF. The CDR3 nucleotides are TGTGCCAGCAGTTACTTACCCTCCGGAGATACGCAGTATTTT.

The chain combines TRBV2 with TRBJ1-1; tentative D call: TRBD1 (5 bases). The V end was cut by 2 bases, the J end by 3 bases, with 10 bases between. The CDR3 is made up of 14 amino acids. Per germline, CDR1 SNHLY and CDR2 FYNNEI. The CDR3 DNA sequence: TGTGCCAGCAGTGAACAGGGTTCTCACACTGAAGCTTTCTTT. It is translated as CASSEQGSHTEAFF.

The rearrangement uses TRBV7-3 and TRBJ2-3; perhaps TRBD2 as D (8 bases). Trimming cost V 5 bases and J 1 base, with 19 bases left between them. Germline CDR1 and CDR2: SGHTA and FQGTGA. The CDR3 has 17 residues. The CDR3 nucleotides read TGTGCCAGCAGCCCCACTGGGACAGCGGGGGGCACAGATACGCAGTATTTT. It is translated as CASSPTGTAGGTDTQYF.

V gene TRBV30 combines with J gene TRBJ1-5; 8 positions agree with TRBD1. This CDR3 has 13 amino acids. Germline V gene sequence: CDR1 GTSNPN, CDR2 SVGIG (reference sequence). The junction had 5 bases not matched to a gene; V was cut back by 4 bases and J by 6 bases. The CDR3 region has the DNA TGTGCCTGGAAGGACAGGGCACTTCAGCCCCAGCATTTT. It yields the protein CAWKDRALQPQHF.

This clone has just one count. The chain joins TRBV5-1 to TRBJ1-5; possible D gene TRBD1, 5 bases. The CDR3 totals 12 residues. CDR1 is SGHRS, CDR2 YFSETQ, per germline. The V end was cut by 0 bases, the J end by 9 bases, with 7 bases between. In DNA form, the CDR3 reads TGCGCCAGCAGCTTGGGGGGCGGGCCCCAGCATTTT. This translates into CASSLGGGPQHF. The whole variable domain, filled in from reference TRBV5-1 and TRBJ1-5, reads KAGVTQTPRYLIKTRGQQVTLSCSPISGHRSVSWYQQTPGQGLQFLFEYFSETQRNKGNFPGRFSGRQFSNSRSEMNVSTLELGDSALYLCASSLGGGPQHFGDGTRLSIL.

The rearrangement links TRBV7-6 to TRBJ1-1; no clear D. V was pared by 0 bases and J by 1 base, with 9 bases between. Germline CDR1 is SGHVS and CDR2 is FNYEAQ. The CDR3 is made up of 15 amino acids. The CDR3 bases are TGTGCCAGCAGCTTAGCGAGTACAGCGAACACTGAAGCTTTCTTT. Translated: CASSLASTANTEAFF.

The CDR3 protein is CASSHQAGAGETQYF. The CDR3 region has the DNA TGCGCCAGCAGCCACCAAGCGGGAGCCGGAGAGACCCAGTACTTC. The chain couples TRBV4-1 to TRBJ2-5; TRBD2 aligns across 8 bases. Germline lookup yields CDR1 MGHRA and CDR2 YSYEKL. J lost 4 bases, V lost 3 bases, and 7 bases had no gene match. The CDR3 spans 15 residues.

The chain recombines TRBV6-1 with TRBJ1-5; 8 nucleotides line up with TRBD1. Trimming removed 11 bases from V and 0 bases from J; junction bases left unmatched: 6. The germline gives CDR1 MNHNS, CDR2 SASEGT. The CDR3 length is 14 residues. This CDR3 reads CAARQGISNQPQHF. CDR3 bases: TGTGCCGCTAGACAGGGGATTAGCAATCAGCCCCAGCATTTT.

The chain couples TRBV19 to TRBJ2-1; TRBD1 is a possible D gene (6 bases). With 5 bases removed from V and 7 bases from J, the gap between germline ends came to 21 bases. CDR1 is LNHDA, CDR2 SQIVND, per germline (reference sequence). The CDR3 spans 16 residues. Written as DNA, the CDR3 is TGTGCCAGTAGTCCCGTGGACAGCTTGCGATGGAATGAGCAGTTCTTC. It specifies CASSPVDSLRWNEQFF.

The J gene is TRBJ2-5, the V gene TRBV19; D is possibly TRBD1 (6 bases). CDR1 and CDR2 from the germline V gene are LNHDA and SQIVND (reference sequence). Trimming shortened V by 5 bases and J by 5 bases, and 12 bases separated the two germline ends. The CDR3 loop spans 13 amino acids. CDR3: CASSHRAGETQYF. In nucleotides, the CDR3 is TGTGCCAGTAGTCACAGGGCGGGCGAGACCCAGTACTTC.

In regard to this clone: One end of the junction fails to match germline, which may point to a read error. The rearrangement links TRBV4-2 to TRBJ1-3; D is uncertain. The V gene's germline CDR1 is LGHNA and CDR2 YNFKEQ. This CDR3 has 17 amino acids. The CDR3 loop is CASSPRPLTISGNTVYF. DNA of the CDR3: TGTGCCAGCAGCCCACGGCCACTCACTATCTCTGGAAACACCGTATATTTT.

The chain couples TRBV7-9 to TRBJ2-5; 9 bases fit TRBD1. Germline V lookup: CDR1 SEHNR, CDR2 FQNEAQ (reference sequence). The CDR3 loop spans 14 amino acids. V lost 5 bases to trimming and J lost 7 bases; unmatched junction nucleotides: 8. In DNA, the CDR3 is TGTGCCAGCAGCCCCGGGACAGGGTACGGGACCCAGTACTTC. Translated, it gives CASSPGTGYGTQYF.

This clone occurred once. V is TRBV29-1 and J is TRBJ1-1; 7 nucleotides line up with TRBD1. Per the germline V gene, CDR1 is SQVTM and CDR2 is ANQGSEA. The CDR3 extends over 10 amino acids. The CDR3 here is CSAGGTEAFF. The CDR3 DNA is TGCAGTGCAGGGGGGACTGAAGCTTTCTTT.

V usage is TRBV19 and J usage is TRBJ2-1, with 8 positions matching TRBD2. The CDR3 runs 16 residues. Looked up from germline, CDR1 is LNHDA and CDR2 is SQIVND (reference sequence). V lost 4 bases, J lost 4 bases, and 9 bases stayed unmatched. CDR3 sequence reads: CASSTERERGYNEQFF. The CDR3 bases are TGTGCCAGTAGTACAGAGCGGGAGCGAGGGTACAATGAGCAGTTCTTC.

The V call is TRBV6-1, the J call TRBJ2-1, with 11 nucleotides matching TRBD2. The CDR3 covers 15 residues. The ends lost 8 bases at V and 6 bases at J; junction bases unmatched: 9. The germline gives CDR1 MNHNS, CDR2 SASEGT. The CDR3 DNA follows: TGTGCCAGCTCACTGGGACTAGCGGCTAGCAATGAGCAGTTCTTC. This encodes CASSLGLAASNEQFF.

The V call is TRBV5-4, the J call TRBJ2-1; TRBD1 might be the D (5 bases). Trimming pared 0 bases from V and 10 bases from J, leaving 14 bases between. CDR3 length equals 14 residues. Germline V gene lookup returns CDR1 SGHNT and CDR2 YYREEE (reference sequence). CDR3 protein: CASSLERGRVEQFF. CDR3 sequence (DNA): TGTGCCAGCAGCTTGGAAAGGGGAAGGGTGGAGCAGTTCTTC.

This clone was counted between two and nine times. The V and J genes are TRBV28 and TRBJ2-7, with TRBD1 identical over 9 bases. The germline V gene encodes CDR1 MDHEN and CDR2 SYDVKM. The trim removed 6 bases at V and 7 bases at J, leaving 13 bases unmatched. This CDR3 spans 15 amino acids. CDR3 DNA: TGTGCCAGCAGCACGCAGGACAGGGGCCTTCTTGAGCAGTACTTC. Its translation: CASSTQDRGLLEQYF.

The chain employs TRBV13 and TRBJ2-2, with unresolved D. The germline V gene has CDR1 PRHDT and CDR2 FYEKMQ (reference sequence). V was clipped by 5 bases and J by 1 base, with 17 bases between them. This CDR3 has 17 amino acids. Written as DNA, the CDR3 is TGTGCCAGCAGCCCGCCTCGAGGCACCGGGAACACCGGGGAGCTGTTTTTT. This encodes CASSPPRGTGNTGELFF. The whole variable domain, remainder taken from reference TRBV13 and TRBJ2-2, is AAGVIQSPRHLIKEKRETATLKCYPIPRHDTVYWYQQGPGQDPQFLISFYEKMQSDKGSIPDRFSAQQFSDYHSELNMSSLELGDSALYFCASSPPRGTGNTGELFFGEGSRLTVL.

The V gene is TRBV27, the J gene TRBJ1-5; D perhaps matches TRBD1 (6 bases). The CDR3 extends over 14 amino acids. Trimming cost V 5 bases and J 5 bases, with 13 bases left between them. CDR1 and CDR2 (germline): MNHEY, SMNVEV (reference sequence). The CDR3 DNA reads TGTGCCAGCAGTACAACAGGGACGTATCAGCCCCAGCATTTT. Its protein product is CASSTTGTYQPQHF.

The CDR3 DNA reads TGTGCCAGCAGCTCTATCCGGGTGGCGGGAGGGAATGAGCAGTTCTTC. This translates into CASSSIRVAGGNEQFF. The V and J genes are TRBV5-6 and TRBJ2-1; 9 bases line up with TRBD2. The CDR3 has 16 residues. Unmatched junction bases numbered 11, after V lost 3 bases and J lost 7 bases. The germline gives CDR1 SGHDT, CDR2 YYEEEE.

CDR3 residues: CASSQGGGVTDTQYF. The CDR3 region has the DNA TGTGCCAGCAGCCAGGGCGGGGGAGTCACAGATACGCAGTATTTT. J is TRBJ2-3 and V is TRBV4-2; TRBD2 agrees at 7 bases. Germline V gives CDR1 LGHNA, CDR2 YNFKEQ. This CDR3 is built from 15 residues. The trim removed 3 bases at V and 2 bases at J, leaving 5 bases unmatched.

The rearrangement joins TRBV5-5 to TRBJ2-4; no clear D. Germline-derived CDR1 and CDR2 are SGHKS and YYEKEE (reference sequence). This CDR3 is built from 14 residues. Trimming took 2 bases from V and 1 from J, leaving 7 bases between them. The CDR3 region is CASSFFNAKNIQYF. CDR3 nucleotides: TGTGCCAGCAGCTTTTTTAATGCCAAAAACATTCAGTACTTC.

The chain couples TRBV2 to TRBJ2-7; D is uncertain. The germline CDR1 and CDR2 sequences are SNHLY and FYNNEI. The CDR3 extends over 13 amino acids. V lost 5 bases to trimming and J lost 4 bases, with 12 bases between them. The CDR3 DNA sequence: TGTGCCAGCAGTTTAAACTTTCGGTACGAGCAGTACTTC. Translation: CASSLNFRYEQYF.

This CDR3 is CASSPGTESSYEQYF. DNA of the CDR3: TGTGCCAGCAGTCCGGGGACAGAGAGCTCCTACGAGCAGTACTTC. This chain links TRBV27 with TRBJ2-7, with 7 positions matching TRBD1. With 5 bases clipped from V and 0 bases from J, the junction kept 7 bases outside the gene matches. Germline lookup yields CDR1 MNHEY and CDR2 SMNVEV (reference sequence). The CDR3 sequence is 15 residues long.

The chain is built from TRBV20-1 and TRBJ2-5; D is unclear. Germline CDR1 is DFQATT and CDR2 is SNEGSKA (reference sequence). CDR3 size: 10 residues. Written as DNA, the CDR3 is TGCAGCCTATTTCGTGGGACCCAGTACTTC. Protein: CSLFRGTQYF.

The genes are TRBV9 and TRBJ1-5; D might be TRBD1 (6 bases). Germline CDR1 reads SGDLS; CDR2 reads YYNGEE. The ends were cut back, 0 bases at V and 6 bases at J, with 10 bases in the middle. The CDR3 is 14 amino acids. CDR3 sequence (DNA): TGTGCCAGCAGCGTAGATGGGGGCCGTCAGCCCCAGCATTTT. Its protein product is CASSVDGGRQPQHF.

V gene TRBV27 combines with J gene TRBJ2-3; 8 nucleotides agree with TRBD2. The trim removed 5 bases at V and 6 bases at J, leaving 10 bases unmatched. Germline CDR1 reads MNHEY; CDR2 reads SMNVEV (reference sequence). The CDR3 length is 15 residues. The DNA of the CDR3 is TGTGCCAGCAGTCTCCGACTAGCGCCTCCGGATACGCAGTATTTT. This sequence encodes CASSLRLAPPDTQYF.

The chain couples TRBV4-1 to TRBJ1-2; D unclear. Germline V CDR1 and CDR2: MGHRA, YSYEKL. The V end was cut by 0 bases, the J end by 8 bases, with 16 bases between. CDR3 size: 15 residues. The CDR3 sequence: CASSQETLLSGGYTF. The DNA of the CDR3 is TGCGCCAGCAGCCAAGAAACTCTGCTTTCGGGGGGCTACACCTTC.